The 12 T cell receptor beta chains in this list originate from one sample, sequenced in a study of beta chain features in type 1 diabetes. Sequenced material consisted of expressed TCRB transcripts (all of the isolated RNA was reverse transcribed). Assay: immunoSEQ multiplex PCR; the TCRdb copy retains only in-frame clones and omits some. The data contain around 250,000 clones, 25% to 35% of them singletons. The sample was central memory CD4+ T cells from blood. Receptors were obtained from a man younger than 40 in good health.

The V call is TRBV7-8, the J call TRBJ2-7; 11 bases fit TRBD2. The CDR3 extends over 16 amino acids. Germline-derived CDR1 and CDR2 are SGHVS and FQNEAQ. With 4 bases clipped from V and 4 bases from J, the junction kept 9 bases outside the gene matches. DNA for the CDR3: TGTGCCAGCAGCTCGGACCCGGGACTAGCGGAATACGAGCAGTACTTC. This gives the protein CASSSDPGLAEYEQYF.

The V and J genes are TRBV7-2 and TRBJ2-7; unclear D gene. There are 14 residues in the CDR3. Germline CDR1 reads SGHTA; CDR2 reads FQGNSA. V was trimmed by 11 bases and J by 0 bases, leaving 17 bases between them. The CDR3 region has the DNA TGTGCCCTTCCTGGCAGGAAGAGCTCCTACGAGCAGTACTTC. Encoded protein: CALPGRKSSYEQYF.

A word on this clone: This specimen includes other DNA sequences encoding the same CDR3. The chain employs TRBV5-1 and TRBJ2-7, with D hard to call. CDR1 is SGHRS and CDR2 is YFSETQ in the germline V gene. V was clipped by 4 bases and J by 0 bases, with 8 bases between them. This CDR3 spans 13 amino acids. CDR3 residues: CASSLPNSYEQYF. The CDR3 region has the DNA TGCGCCAGCAGCCTGCCCAACTCCTACGAGCAGTACTTC. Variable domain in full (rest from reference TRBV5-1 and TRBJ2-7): KAGVTQTPRYLIKTRGQQVTLSCSPISGHRSVSWYQQTPGQGLQFLFEYFSETQRNKGNFPGRFSGRQFSNSRSEMNVSTLELGDSALYLCASSLPNSYEQYFGPGTRLTVT.

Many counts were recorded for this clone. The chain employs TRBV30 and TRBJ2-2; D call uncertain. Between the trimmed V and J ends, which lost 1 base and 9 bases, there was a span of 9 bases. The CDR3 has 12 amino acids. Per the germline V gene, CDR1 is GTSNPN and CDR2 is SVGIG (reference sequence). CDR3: CAWSGPSRELFF. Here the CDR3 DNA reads TGTGCCTGGAGTGGACCAAGTAGGGAGCTGTTTTTT.

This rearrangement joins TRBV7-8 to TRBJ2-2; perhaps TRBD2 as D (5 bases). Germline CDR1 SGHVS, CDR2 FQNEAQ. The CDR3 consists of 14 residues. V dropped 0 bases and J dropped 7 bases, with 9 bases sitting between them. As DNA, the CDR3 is TGTGCCAGCAGCTTAGCTCCTCGGGGCGGGGAGCTGTTTTTT. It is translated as CASSLAPRGGELFF.

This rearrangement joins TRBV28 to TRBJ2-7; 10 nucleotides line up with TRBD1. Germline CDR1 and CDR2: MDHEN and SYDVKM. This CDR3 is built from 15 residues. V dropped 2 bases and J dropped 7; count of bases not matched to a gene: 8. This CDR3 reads CASSLLTGTGEEQYF. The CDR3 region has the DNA TGTGCCAGCAGTTTACTTACCGGGACAGGGGAAGAGCAGTACTTC.

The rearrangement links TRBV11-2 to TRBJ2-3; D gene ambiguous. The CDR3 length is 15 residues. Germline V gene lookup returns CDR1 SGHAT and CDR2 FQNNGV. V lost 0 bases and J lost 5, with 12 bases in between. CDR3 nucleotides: TGTGCCAGCAGCTTAGAGTTCGTCGATAGAGATACGCAGTATTTT. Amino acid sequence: CASSLEFVDRDTQYF.

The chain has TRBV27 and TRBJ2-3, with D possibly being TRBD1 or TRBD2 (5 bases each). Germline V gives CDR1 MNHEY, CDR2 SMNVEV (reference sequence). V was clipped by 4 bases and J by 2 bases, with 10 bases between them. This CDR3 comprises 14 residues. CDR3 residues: CASSWGTHTDTQYF. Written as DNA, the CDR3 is TGTGCCAGCAGTTGGGGGACCCACACAGATACGCAGTATTTT.

DNA for the CDR3: TGTGCCAGCAGCGTTAGCTTGGAGACCCAGTACTTC. Residues: CASSVSLETQYF. The gene calls are TRBV5-5 and TRBJ2-5, with D unresolved. The CDR3 loop spans 12 amino acids. Germline CDR1 reads SGHKS; CDR2 reads YYEKEE (reference sequence). Trimming stripped 4 bases from V and 5 bases from J, with 9 bases between.

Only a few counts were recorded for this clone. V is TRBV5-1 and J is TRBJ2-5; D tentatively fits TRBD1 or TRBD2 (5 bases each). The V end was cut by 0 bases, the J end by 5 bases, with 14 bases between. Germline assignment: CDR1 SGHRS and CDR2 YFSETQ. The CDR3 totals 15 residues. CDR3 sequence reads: CASSLGDAVRETQYF. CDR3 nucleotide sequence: TGCGCCAGCAGCTTGGGGGACGCCGTCAGGGAGACCCAGTACTTC.

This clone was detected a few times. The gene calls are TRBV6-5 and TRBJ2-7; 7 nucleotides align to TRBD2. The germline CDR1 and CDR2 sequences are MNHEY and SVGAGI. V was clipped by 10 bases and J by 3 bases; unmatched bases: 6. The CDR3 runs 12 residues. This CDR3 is CATRDYFYEQYF. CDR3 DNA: TGTGCCACCCGGGACTACTTCTACGAGCAGTACTTC.

CDR3 protein: CAWTTQGNTEAFF. In DNA form, the CDR3 reads TGTGCCTGGACCACCCAGGGGAACACTGAAGCTTTCTTT. The rearrangement links TRBV30 to TRBJ1-1, with D possibly TRBD1 on 5 matching bases. The V end lost 4 bases, the J end lost 1 base, and 10 bases lay between the germline ends. Per the germline V gene, CDR1 is GTSNPN and CDR2 is SVGIG (reference sequence). The CDR3 contains 13 residues. Full variable domain (outside the CDR3, taken from reference TRBV30 and TRBJ1-1): SQTIHQWPATLVQPVGSPLSLECTVEGTSNPNLYWYRQAAGRGLQLLFYSVGIGQISSEVPQNLSASRPQDRQFILSSKKLLLSDSGFYLCAWTTQGNTEAFFGQGTRLTVV.